These T cell receptor beta chains were read from a single sample in a study of T cells in Graves' hyperthyroidism and ophthalmopathy. TCRdb independently ran MiXCR on the multiplex PCR reads; one entry per CDR3 protein. The repertoire consists of 550,000 to 800,000 distinct CDR3 sequences, with 15% to 20% occurring once and the leading ten covering under 10%. Sequencing used blood. Every receptor here comes from a man younger than 35 with Graves' hyperthyroidism. Each CDR3 is given with its conserved first and last residue. The D gene is left open where the match is weak. The size of a clone is reported for some rows only, either as once, few or many, or as a class for expanded clones.

TRBJ2-3 . many TRBV28 CASGGSSNTDTQYF TGTGCCAGCGGGGGATCTAGCAACACAGATACGCAGTATTTT
TRBJ2-1 . many TRBV30 CAWSVVPGIYNEQFF TGTGCCTGGAGTGTTGTCCCAGGGATCTACAATGAGCAGTTCTTC
TRBJ2-7 TRBD1 . TRBV3-1 CASSPSGTGPGQYF TGTGCCAGCAGCCCCTCCGGGACAGGGCCCGGGCAGTACTTC
TRBJ2-6 . . TRBV19 CASSIKSGANVLTF TGTGCCAGTAGTATAAAGTCTGGGGCCAACGTCCTGACTTTC
TRBJ2-2 TRBD1 . TRBV29-1 CSVGQGASAGELFF TGCAGCGTAGGACAGGGGGCTTCCGCCGGGGAGCTGTTTTTT
TRBJ2-3 . . TRBV6-2/TRBV6-3 CASSLWDSHTDTQYF TGTGCCAGCAGCCTTTGGGACTCTCACACAGATACGCAGTATTTT
TRBJ2-3 . many TRBV30 CAWRPGGHTQYF TGTGCCTGGAGACCCGGGGGCCACACGCAGTATTTT
TRBJ2-1 TRBD2 few TRBV4-1 CASSQGGLAGAYNEQFF TGCGCCAGCAGCCAAGGGGGACTAGCGGGCGCCTACAATGAGCAGTTCTTC
TRBJ1-2 . . TRBV2 CASSEVPRRGYTF TGTGCCAGCAGTGAAGTACCCCGGAGGGGCTACACCTTC
TRBJ1-4 TRBD1 few TRBV28 CASSLGQYNEKLFF TGTGCCAGCAGTCTGGGACAGTATAATGAAAAACTGTTTTTT
TRBJ2-7 TRBD2 many TRBV9 CASSPSGVSSYEQYF TGTGCCAGCAGCCCCAGCGGGGTATCTAGCTACGAGCAGTACTTC
TRBJ2-1 . few TRBV12-3/TRBV12-4 CASSPVGRASRNEQFF TGTGCCAGCAGCCCTGTGGGGCGCGCGTCGAGGAATGAGCAGTTCTTC
TRBJ2-7 . few TRBV5-1 CASSLGTVKTYEQYF TGCGCCAGCAGCTTGGGGACAGTCAAGACCTACGAGCAGTACTTC
TRBJ1-2 TRBD1 many TRBV3-1 CASSQGTGSSNYGYTF TGTGCCAGCAGCCAGGGGACAGGGAGTTCTAACTATGGCTACACCTTC
TRBJ2-5 TRBD1 . TRBV13 CASSNQGAETQYF TGTGCCAGCAGCAACCAGGGGGCTGAGACCCAGTACTTC
TRBJ2-1 . . TRBV12-3/TRBV12-4 CASNFGNSYNEQFF TGTGCCAGCAACTTTGGTAACTCCTACAATGAGCAGTTCTTC
TRBJ2-7 . many TRBV28 CASSLPSYEQYF TGTGCCAGCAGTCTACCTTCCTACGAGCAGTACTTC
TRBJ1-2 TRBD1 few TRBV13 CASSVLQGAAGYTF TGTGCCAGCAGCGTACTACAGGGGGCCGCTGGCTACACCTTC
TRBJ2-1 . . TRBV4-3 CASSQLAGVHEQFF TGCGCCAGCAGCCAACTGGCAGGGGTGCATGAGCAGTTCTTC
TRBJ1-2 . few TRBV9 CASSVTTGNVDSWGYTF TGTGCCAGCAGCGTGACGACCGGGAACGTCGATTCGTGGGGCTACACCTTC
TRBJ2-1 TRBD2 many TRBV7-9 CASSLLLAGVAEQFF TGTGCCAGCAGCTTACTACTAGCGGGAGTCGCTGAGCAGTTCTTC
TRBJ2-1 . many TRBV18 CASSPLGYYNEQFF TGTGCCAGCTCACCATTGGGGTACTACAATGAGCAGTTCTTC
TRBJ2-3 . . TRBV29-1 CSVQSGGRIDTQYF TGCAGCGTCCAAAGTGGAGGGAGGATAGATACGCAGTATTTT
TRBJ1-2 . few TRBV7-9 CASSFQDNYGYTF TGTGCCAGCAGCTTCCAGGATAACTATGGCTACACCTTC
TRBJ1-6 TRBD1 . TRBV7-2 CASRGGTGESPLHF TGTGCCAGCAGAGGGGGGACAGGGGAATCACCCCTCCACTTT
TRBJ2-7 TRBD1 . TRBV30 CAWSVGAGGTKTDPYEQYF TGTGCCTGGAGTGTAGGGGCAGGGGGAACAAAAACGGACCCCTACGAGCAGTACTTC
TRBJ1-5 . . TRBV5-1 CASSYDSQNRPQHF TGCGCCAGCAGTTACGACAGCCAAAATCGGCCCCAGCATTTT
TRBJ2-7 . . TRBV6-1 CASSVKTGRSYEQYF TGTGCCAGCAGTGTCAAGACCGGACGCTCCTACGAGCAGTACTTC
TRBJ2-7 TRBD2 few TRBV5-4 CASSQSSGLAYEQYF TGTGCCAGCAGCCAGAGTTCGGGACTAGCTTACGAGCAGTACTTC
TRBJ2-4 TRBD1 . TRBV24-1 CATDTHPLRQGEAKNIQYF TGTGCCACCGATACCCACCCCCTAAGACAGGGCGAGGCCAAAAACATTCAGTACTTC
TRBJ2-2 TRBD1 . TRBV9 CASSVEGARVTGELFF TGTGCCAGCAGCGTAGAGGGGGCGCGAGTAACCGGGGAGCTGTTTTTT
TRBJ2-7 . . TRBV2 CASSERGLMGSEQYF TGTGCCAGCAGTGAACGGGGATTAATGGGATCCGAGCAGTACTTC
TRBJ2-7 TRBD2 . TRBV6-1 CASRRDYSGRYEQYF TGTGCCAGCAGGCGGGACTATAGCGGGAGGTACGAGCAGTACTTC
TRBJ2-7 . many TRBV12-3/TRBV12-4 CASSSGLALTYEQYF TGTGCCAGCAGTTCAGGGCTAGCGCTAACCTACGAGCAGTACTTC
TRBJ1-1 TRBD1 . TRBV7-3 CASRDRVGAEAFF TGTGCCAGCAGGGACAGGGTAGGAGCTGAAGCTTTCTTT
TRBJ1-4 . . TRBV6-2/TRBV6-3 CASSYNDEKLFF TGTGCCAGCAGTTACAACGATGAAAAACTGTTTTTT
TRBJ2-2 TRBD2 few TRBV3-1 CASSQRVAGGRNTGELFF TGTGCCAGCAGCCAGAGGGTAGCGGGAGGCCGGAACACCGGGGAGCTGTTTTTT
TRBJ2-5 TRBD2 . TRBV7-9 CASSSEAGAETQYF TGTGCCAGCAGCTCCGAAGCGGGAGCTGAGACCCAGTACTTC
TRBJ2-3 . many TRBV2 CASTGLAASTDTQYF TGTGCCAGCACCGGGTTGGCGGCTAGCACAGATACGCAGTATTTT